Given below is one T cell receptor (beta chain) in context. The assay was immunoSEQ multiplex PCR, and TCRdb's table has in-frame clones only and misses some. The table lists 95,000 to 130,000 clones, 85% to 90% of them singletons. The data derive from a study of control samples from healthy donors and cancer patients. This CDR3 comprises 16 residues. Germline V gene lookup returns CDR1 LNHDA and CDR2 SQIVND (reference sequence). Deletions cut 6 bases from V and 5 bases from J, with 20 bases between. The receptor was derived from a woman in her fifties or sixties with colorectal cancer. Specimen: PBMCs. This rearrangement joins TRBV19 to TRBJ1-5; D gene ambiguous. CDR3 amino acids: CASRRATNKRDQPQHF. The CDR3 bases are TGTGCCAGTAGGAGGGCTACCAACAAGCGGGATCAGCCCCAGCATTTT.